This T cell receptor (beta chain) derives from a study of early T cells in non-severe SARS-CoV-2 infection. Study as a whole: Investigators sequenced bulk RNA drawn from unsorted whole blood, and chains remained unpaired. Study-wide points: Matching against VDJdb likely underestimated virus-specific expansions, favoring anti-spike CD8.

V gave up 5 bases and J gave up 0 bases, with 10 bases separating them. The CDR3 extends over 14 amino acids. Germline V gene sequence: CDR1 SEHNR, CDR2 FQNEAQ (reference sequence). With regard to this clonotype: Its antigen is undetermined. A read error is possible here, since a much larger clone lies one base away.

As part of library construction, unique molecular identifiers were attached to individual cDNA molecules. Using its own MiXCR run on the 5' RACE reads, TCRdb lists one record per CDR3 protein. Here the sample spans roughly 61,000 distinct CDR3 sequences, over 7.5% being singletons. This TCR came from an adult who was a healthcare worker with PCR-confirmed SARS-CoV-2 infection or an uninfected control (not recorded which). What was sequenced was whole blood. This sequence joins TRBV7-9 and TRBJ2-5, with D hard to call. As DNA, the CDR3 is TGTGCCAGCAGCGCCGACTGGTACCAAGAGACCCAGTACTTC. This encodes CASSADWYQETQYF. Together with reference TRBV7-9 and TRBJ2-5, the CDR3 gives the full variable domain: DTGVSQNPRHKITKRGQNVTFRCDPISEHNRLYWYRQTLGQGPEFLTYFQNEAQLEKSRLLSDRFSAERPKGSFSTLEIQRTEQGDSAMYLCASSADWYQETQYFGPGTRLLVL.